The 26 T cell receptor beta chains presented below share a single source sample, sequenced in a study of blood T cell repertoires in COVID-19. Measured with immunoSEQ multiplex PCR; TCRdb has only the in-frame clones, and not every one. This table has 70,000 to 90,000 clones, approximately 82% appearing once. Sequencing was carried out using peripheral blood. The source of these receptors is an elderly woman with acute or convalescent COVID-19.

The chain couples TRBV3-1 (or the pseudogene TRBV3-2) to TRBJ2-5; 9 bases match TRBD2. V shed 1 base and J 2 bases; nucleotides not matched to a gene: 2. The CDR3 sequence is 15 residues long. Germline V gives CDR1 LGHDT, CDR2 YNNKEL (reference sequence). Here the CDR3 reads CASSQAAGGQETQYF. CDR3 coding DNA: TGTGCCAGCAGCCAAGCAGCGGGAGGACAAGAGACCCAGTACTTC.

The chain carries TRBV24-1 and TRBJ2-3, with TRBD2 as a possible D gene (5 bases). The germline gives CDR1 KGHDR, CDR2 SFDVKD. The germline V and J ends were trimmed by 2 bases and 9 bases, with 20 bases remaining between them. This CDR3 region has 16 residues. The CDR3 loop is CATSDSREGPRKTQYF. The CDR3 bases are TGTGCCACCAGTGATTCACGTGAGGGCCCAAGAAAGACGCAGTATTTT.

This clone was observed a few times. The J gene is TRBJ2-3, the V gene TRBV5-1, with D perhaps TRBD1 (5 bases). CDR1 and CDR2 (germline): SGHRS, YFSETQ. This CDR3 comprises 16 residues. With 0 bases removed from V and 6 bases from J, the gap between germline ends came to 17 bases. The CDR3 is CASSLDSRARTDTQYF. CDR3 sequence (DNA): TGCGCCAGCAGCTTGGATTCCAGGGCCAGAACCGATACGCAGTATTTT.

The chain's CDR3 is CATSREQTGGDGYTF. The CDR3 DNA sequence: TGTGCCACCAGCAGAGAGCAGACAGGGGGAGATGGCTACACCTTC. This chain links TRBV15 with TRBJ1-2; TRBD1 aligns across 9 bases. Germline V lookup: CDR1 LNHNV, CDR2 YYDKDF (reference sequence). V lost 0 bases to trimming and J lost 6 bases; unmatched junction nucleotides: 5. The CDR3 has 15 residues.

The chain is built from TRBV9 and TRBJ1-1; a possible D gene is TRBD1 (5 bases). The CDR3 covers 13 residues. Germline V lookup: CDR1 SGDLS, CDR2 YYNGEE. Trimming shortened V by 10 bases and J by 1 base, and 14 bases separated the two germline ends. CDR3 bases: TGTGCCTCGGGGGTTTCGGGGAACACTGAAGCTTTCTTT. Its translation is CASGVSGNTEAFF.

V and J are TRBV3-1 (or the pseudogene TRBV3-2) and TRBJ2-7; 7 bases match TRBD1. The CDR3 totals 15 residues. The V gene end was trimmed by 4 bases and the J gene end by 2 bases; junction bases not matched to a gene: 8. Germline CDR1 LGHDT, CDR2 YNNKEL (reference sequence). CDR3 nucleotide sequence: TGTGCCAGCAGCCTTCGGGACAGCGCTCCCTACGAGCAGTACTTC. This codes for CASSLRDSAPYEQYF.

The chain couples TRBV3-1 (or the pseudogene TRBV3-2) to TRBJ1-2, with TRBD1 matching over 9 bases. Trimming cost V 1 base and J 4 bases; bases outside gene matches: 13. The CDR3 spans 18 residues. The germline V gene encodes CDR1 LGHDT and CDR2 YNNKEL (reference sequence). CDR3 residues: CASSQGVGGGQGTYGYTF. CDR3 DNA: TGTGCCAGCAGCCAAGGAGTGGGCGGGGGACAGGGAACCTATGGCTACACCTTC.

This clone was seen a handful of times. The J gene is TRBJ1-5, the V gene TRBV2; 9 bases are shared with TRBD1. After removal of 5 bases from V and 7 bases from J, the junction contained 9 bases not matched to a gene. The CDR3 runs 15 residues. Germline lookup yields CDR1 SNHLY and CDR2 FYNNEI. In DNA, the CDR3 is TGTGCCAGCAGTTCACCGGGACAGGGTTCGCAGCCCCAGCATTTT. Encoded protein: CASSSPGQGSQPQHF.

This chain connects TRBV19 to TRBJ2-7, with 7 bases lining up with TRBD1. The J segment lost 9 bases and the V segment lost 9 bases, leaving 8 bases of the junction unmatched. In germline, CDR1 is LNHDA, CDR2 SQIVND (reference sequence). The CDR3 is 11 residues long. The CDR3 sequence: CASRQGESQYF. The CDR3 DNA reads TGTGCCAGCAGACAGGGTGAGTCGCAGTACTTC.

The rearrangement uses TRBV7-2 and TRBJ1-3; D call uncertain. The CDR3 is 12 residues long. Per the germline V gene, CDR1 is SGHTA and CDR2 is FQGNSA. Trimming cost V 4 bases and J 3 bases, with 4 bases left between them. This CDR3 reads CASSSLGNTIYF. DNA of the CDR3: TGTGCCAGCAGCTCACTTGGAAACACCATATATTTT.

The rearrangement uses TRBV5-6 and TRBJ2-5; possibly TRBD2 for D (5 bases). The CDR3 is 14 residues long. V lost 1 base and J 4 bases, leaving 11 bases between the germline ends. Per the germline V gene, CDR1 is SGHDT and CDR2 is YYEEEE. CDR3 bases: TGTGCCAGCAGCTTGAAGGAGGCCGTAGAGACCCAGTACTTC. It codes for CASSLKEAVETQYF.

The chain carries TRBV19 and TRBJ1-1; D may be TRBD1 (6 bases). Trimming took 4 bases from V and 1 from J, leaving 13 bases between them. Per the germline V gene, CDR1 is LNHDA and CDR2 is SQIVND (reference sequence). This CDR3 spans 15 amino acids. The DNA for the CDR3 is TGTGCCAGTAGTACGACAGGACAGAAGAACACTGAAGCTTTCTTT. Its translation: CASSTTGQKNTEAFF.

This clone was detected once. The gene calls are TRBV4-1 and TRBJ2-3; the match to TRBD2 covers 11 bases. The V gene end was trimmed by 0 bases and the J gene end by 2 bases; junction bases not matched to a gene: 13. Per the germline V gene, CDR1 is MGHRA and CDR2 is YSYEKL. The CDR3 totals 20 residues. CDR3 residues: CASSQDSDSGGAGATDTQYF. The CDR3 DNA sequence: TGCGCCAGCAGCCAAGATTCGGATAGCGGGGGGGCCGGGGCCACAGATACGCAGTATTTT.

This chain joins TRBV7-9 and TRBJ1-1; D might be TRBD1 (5 bases). Germline loops: CDR1 SEHNR, CDR2 FQNEAQ (reference sequence). Trimming removed 2 bases from V and 4 bases from J, with 11 bases in between. The CDR3 sequence is 14 residues long. The CDR3 region is CASSLQGGITEAFF. The CDR3 coding sequence is TGTGCCAGCAGCTTACAGGGCGGGATCACTGAAGCTTTCTTT.

The genes are TRBV2 and TRBJ1-1; D remains ambiguous. The CDR3 consists of 12 residues. The V end lost 6 bases, the J end lost 1 base, and 6 bases lay between the germline ends. Germline lookup yields CDR1 SNHLY and CDR2 FYNNEI. The CDR3 loop is CASRAQNTEAFF. In DNA, the CDR3 is TGTGCCAGCAGGGCCCAGAACACTGAAGCTTTCTTT.

This clone was recorded a few times. The chain links TRBV15 to TRBJ2-2, with 9 bases fitting TRBD2. This CDR3 is 19 amino acids long. The germline V gene encodes CDR1 LNHNV and CDR2 YYDKDF (reference sequence). J lost 4 bases, V lost 4 bases, and 16 bases had no gene match. The DNA for the CDR3 is TGTGCCACCAGCATACAACCCCCTGGGGCTAGCGGGATCACCGGGGAGCTGTTTTTT. It specifies CATSIQPPGASGITGELFF.

This chain links TRBV19 with TRBJ2-7; 9 bases map to TRBD2. The CDR3 totals 14 residues. The trim removed 5 bases at V and 6 bases at J, leaving 8 bases unmatched. Germline assignment: CDR1 LNHDA and CDR2 SQIVND (reference sequence). In DNA form, the CDR3 reads TGTGCCAGTAGTTTTCTAGCGGGAACCCGCGAGCAGTACTTC. It yields the protein CASSFLAGTREQYF.

V is TRBV5-4 and J is TRBJ1-4; a weak D match, TRBD1 (6 bases). Trimming took 5 bases from V and 5 from J, leaving 13 bases between them. The CDR3 contains 14 residues. Looked up from germline, CDR1 is SGHNT and CDR2 is YYREEE (reference sequence). CDR3 sequence: CASSLQGLNEKLFF. For the CDR3, the DNA is TGTGCCAGCAGTCTACAGGGCTTGAATGAAAAACTGTTTTTT.

This chain joins TRBV19 and TRBJ2-2; possible D gene TRBD1, 6 bases. Trimming removed 0 bases at V and 1 base at J, with 9 bases between. The CDR3 length is 16 residues. CDR1 LNHDA and CDR2 SQIVND come from the germline V gene (reference sequence). The chain's CDR3 is CASSIDQGMNTGELFF. The CDR3 DNA sequence: TGTGCCAGTAGTATAGATCAGGGGATGAACACCGGGGAGCTGTTTTTT.

This clone is termed medium-sized (0.01 to 0.1%). This chain links TRBV18 with TRBJ1-3; 10 bases align to TRBD1. The junction had 11 bases not matched to a gene; V was cut back by 3 bases and J by 0 bases. The CDR3 sequence is 19 residues long. Germline V lookup: CDR1 KGHSH, CDR2 LQKENI. The CDR3 region has the DNA TGTGCCAGCTCACCGCTACCCGGGACAGGGGAGAGCTCTGGAAACACCATATATTTT. It encodes CASSPLPGTGESSGNTIYF.

J is TRBJ2-7 and V is TRBV5-4; 8 nucleotides match TRBD2. V lost 1 base to trimming and J lost 5 bases; unmatched junction nucleotides: 11. The CDR3 has 16 residues. Germline CDR1 and CDR2: SGHNT and YYREEE (reference sequence). DNA for the CDR3: TGTGCCAGCAGCTTGTCAACGGGGCTAGCGGGTAACGAGCAGTACTTC. Translated: CASSLSTGLAGNEQYF.

The chain couples TRBV9 to TRBJ2-5, with a possible D match to TRBD1 (6 bases). CDR3 length: 16 residues. V was cut by 4 bases and J by 5 bases, with 21 bases left in between. CDR1 is SGDLS and CDR2 is YYNGEE in the germline V gene. CDR3 in DNA: TGTGCCAGCAGCTCCGGGGTACAGGGAACTGGGGAGACCCAGTACTTC. Translated: CASSSGVQGTGETQYF. The full variable domain, rest sourced from reference TRBV9 and TRBJ2-5, is DSGVTQTPKHLITATGQRVTLRCSPRSGDLSVYWYQQSLDQGLQFLIQYYNGEERAKGNILERFSAQQFPDLHSELNLSSLELGDSALYFCASSSGVQGTGETQYFGPGTRLLVL.

A few counts support this clone. This chain's CDR3 is CASSIGTGENYGYTF. The CDR3 DNA follows: TGTGCCAGTAGTATCGGGACAGGGGAGAACTATGGCTACACCTTC. V usage is TRBV19 and J usage is TRBJ1-2; 10 nucleotides match TRBD1. This CDR3 is built from 15 residues. The germline gives CDR1 LNHDA, CDR2 SQIVND (reference sequence). With 3 bases clipped from V and 2 bases from J, the junction kept 3 bases outside the gene matches. The variable domain in full, with the rest retrieved from reference TRBV19 and TRBJ1-2, is DGGITQSPKYLFRKEGQNVTLSCEQNLNHDAMYWYRQDPGQGLRLIYYSQIVNDFQKGDIAEGYSVSREKKESFPLTVTSAQKNPTAFYLCASSIGTGENYGYTFGSGTRLTVV.

CDR3 amino acids: CASSLDGGTLQETQYF. CDR3 nucleotides: TGTGCCAGCAGCTTGGACGGGGGAACCCTTCAAGAGACCCAGTACTTC. V usage is TRBV7-3 and J usage is TRBJ2-5, with D possibly being TRBD2 (6 bases). Trimming left V 3 bases short and J 2 bases short, with 16 bases between. Per germline, CDR1 SGHTA and CDR2 FQGTGA. The CDR3 loop spans 16 amino acids.

The V and J genes are TRBV24-1 and TRBJ2-7, with no clear D. Germline lookup yields CDR1 KGHDR and CDR2 SFDVKD. The CDR3 is 12 residues long. V gave up 4 bases and J gave up 6 bases, with 9 bases separating them. The CDR3 is CATSDPHGEQYF. In DNA, the CDR3 is TGTGCCACCAGTGACCCCCACGGCGAGCAGTACTTC.

The chain carries TRBV5-1 and TRBJ1-2, with 10 bases identical to TRBD1. The CDR3 totals 15 residues. Losses at the gene ends were 4 bases for V and 6 bases for J; bases not matched to a gene: 9. Per the germline V gene, CDR1 is SGHRS and CDR2 is YFSETQ. The CDR3 protein is CASSITTGGFHGYTF. CDR3 in DNA: TGCGCCAGCAGCATAACGACAGGGGGCTTTCATGGCTACACCTTC.